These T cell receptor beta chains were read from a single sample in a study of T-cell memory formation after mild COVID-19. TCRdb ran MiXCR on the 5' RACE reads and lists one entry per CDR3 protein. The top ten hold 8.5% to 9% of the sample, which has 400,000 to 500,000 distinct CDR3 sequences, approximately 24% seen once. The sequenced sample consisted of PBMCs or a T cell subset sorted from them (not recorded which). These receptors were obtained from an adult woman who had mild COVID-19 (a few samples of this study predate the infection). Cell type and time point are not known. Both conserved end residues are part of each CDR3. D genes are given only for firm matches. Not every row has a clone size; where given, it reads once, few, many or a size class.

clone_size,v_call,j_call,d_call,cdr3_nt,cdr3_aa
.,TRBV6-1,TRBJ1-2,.,TGTGCCAGCAGTGATAGTACAGCCCGAGGCCTCAACTATGGCTACACCTTC,CASSDSTARGLNYGYTF
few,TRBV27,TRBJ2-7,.,TGTGCCAGCAGTTTCTCCTCAGGTGGGGAGCAGTACTTC,CASSFSSGGEQYF
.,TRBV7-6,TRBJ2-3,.,TGTGCCAGCAGCTTTTCCGGGGGGCATGCAGATACGCAGTATTTT,CASSFSGGHADTQYF
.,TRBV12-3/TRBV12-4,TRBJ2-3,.,TGTGCCAGCGCCCTATCTGATACGCAGTATTTT,CASALSDTQYF
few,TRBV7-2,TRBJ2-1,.,TGTGCCAGCAGCTTAACGAACGGGATTTACGATGAGCAGTTCTTC,CASSLTNGIYDEQFF
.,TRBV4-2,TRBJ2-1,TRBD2,TGTGCCAGCAGCCAACTGACTAGCGGGGTATCCCACAATGAGCAGTTCTTC,CASSQLTSGVSHNEQFF
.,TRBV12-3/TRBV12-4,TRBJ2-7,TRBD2,TGTGCCAGCGGACATTGGGCTAGCGGCTCCTCCTACGAGCAGTACTTC,CASGHWASGSSYEQYF
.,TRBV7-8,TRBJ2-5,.,TGTGCCAGCAGCCATCGCCAGGAGACCCAGTACTTC,CASSHRQETQYF
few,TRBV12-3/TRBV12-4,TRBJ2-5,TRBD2,TGTGCCAGCAGTTCGACTAGCGGGAGGGAGACCCAGTACTTC,CASSSTSGRETQYF
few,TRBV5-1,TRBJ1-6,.,TGCGCCAGCAGCTTGGTTGCTGCCTCCTATAATTCACCCCTCCACTTT,CASSLVAASYNSPLHF
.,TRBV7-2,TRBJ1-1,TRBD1,TGTGCCAGCAGCTTGGCCCAGGGGGCAGGGACTGAAGCTTTCTTT,CASSLAQGAGTEAFF
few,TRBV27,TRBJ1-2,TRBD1,TGTGCCAGCAGTTTCGGACAGGGGGCTCGTGGCTACACCTTC,CASSFGQGARGYTF
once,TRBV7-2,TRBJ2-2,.,TGTGCCAGCAGCTTAGCCCGGCTGGGAACCGGGGAGCTGTTTTTT,CASSLARLGTGELFF
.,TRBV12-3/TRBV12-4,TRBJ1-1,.,TGTGCCAGCAGTCCTTCCAACGCGGTTCCAACGGATGAAGCTTTCTTT,CASSPSNAVPTDEAFF
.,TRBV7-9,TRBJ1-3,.,TGTGCCAGCAGCTTCGGGCCGGAAGGGACCATATATTTT,CASSFGPEGTIYF
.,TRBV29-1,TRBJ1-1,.,TGCAGCGGTCGGGCGAGTGGGGAAGCTTTCTTT,CSGRASGEAFF
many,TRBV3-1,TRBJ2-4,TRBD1,TGTGCCAGCAGCCATCTTCGGACAGGGAAAAACATTCAGTACTTC,CASSHLRTGKNIQYF
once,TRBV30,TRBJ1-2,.,TGTGCCTGGAGTAAGGGATTATCCTATGGCTACACCTTC,CAWSKGLSYGYTF
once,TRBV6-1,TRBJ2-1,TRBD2,TGTGCCAGCAGTGAATATGGACTAGCGGGAGGGTTCAGCTCCTACAATGAGCAGTTCTTC,CASSEYGLAGGFSSYNEQFF
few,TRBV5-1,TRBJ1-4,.,TGCGCCAGCAGCTTGGGAGGCTCACATGAAAAACTGTTTTTT,CASSLGGSHEKLFF
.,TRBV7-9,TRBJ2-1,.,TGTGCCAGCAGCTTGGTACACCTTGTAGCAATTGAGCAGTTCTTC,CASSLVHLVAIEQFF
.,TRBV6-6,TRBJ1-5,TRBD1,TGTGCCAGCAGTTACTCCCGTCCGGACAGGGGTGTATGGAATCAGCCCCAGCATTTT,CASSYSRPDRGVWNQPQHF
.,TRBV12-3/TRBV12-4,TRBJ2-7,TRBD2,TGTGCCAGCAGTGATAGCGGGAAGCCCCCCTACGAGCAGTACTTC,CASSDSGKPPYEQYF
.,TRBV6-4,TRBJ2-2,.,TGTGCCAGCAGTGACTCGGAGGGGGCCGACACCGGGGAGCTGTTTTTT,CASSDSEGADTGELFF
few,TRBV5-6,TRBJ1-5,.,TGTGCCAGCAGCTTCGGGGCGCTCGGGGATCAGCCCCAGCATTTT,CASSFGALGDQPQHF
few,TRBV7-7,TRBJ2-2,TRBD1,TGTGCCTGCTGGGACAGGGCGGCCGGGGAGCTGTTTTTT,CACWDRAAGELFF
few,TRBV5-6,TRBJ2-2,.,TGTGCCAGCAGCTTGACTTCGGCGTCCGGGGAGCTGTTTTTT,CASSLTSASGELFF
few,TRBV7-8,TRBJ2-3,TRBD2,TGTGCCAGCAGCTACCGAGGGACTAGCGGGAGATCTGATACGCAGTATTTT,CASSYRGTSGRSDTQYF
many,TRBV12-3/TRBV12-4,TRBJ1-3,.,TGTGCCAGCAGTTTAGGGACAGCGGGAAACACCATATATTTT,CASSLGTAGNTIYF
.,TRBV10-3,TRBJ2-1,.,TGTGCCACCCAGTCGAAGGATTATGGCAATGAGCAGTTCTTC,CATQSKDYGNEQFF
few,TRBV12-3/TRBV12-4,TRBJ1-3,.,TGTGCCAGCAGTTCGATACGCGGTCGTGGAAACACCATATATTTT,CASSSIRGRGNTIYF
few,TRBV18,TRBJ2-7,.,TGTGCCAGCTCCCTGAGCGTGGCCTACGAGCAGTACTTC,CASSLSVAYEQYF
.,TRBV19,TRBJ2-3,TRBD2,TGTGCCACGGGACTAGCGGGATCGGATACGCAGTATTTT,CATGLAGSDTQYF
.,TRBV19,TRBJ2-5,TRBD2,TGTGCCAGTAGTACTCGGGGGGGCACCTCCCAAGAGACCCAGTACTTC,CASSTRGGTSQETQYF
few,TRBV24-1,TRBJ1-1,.,TGTGCCACCAGTGATTTGGGCTACAGAGCTGCTCCTGAAGCTTTCTTT,CATSDLGYRAAPEAFF
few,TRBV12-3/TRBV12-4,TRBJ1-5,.,TGTGCCAGCAGTTTCGCGAATCAGCCCCAGCATTTT,CASSFANQPQHF